The clone carrying this T cell receptor (beta chain) was picked up one time. As originally analysed: Amplification of reference gene primers provided the estimated nucleated cell counts. Sequencing used immunoSEQ multiplex PCR; TCRdb keeps in-frame clones, though not all of them. V and J calls and clone size follow that table, whereas D and trimming were derived from the DNA. The data show around 110,000 clones, around 90% seen once. This sample stems from a study of blood T cell repertoires in COVID-19. The CDR3 extends over 15 amino acids. V was pared by 4 bases and J by 2 bases, with 10 bases between. Germline values: CDR1 SGHNT, CDR2 YYREEE (reference sequence).

Source material: peripheral blood. The chain joins TRBV5-4 to TRBJ2-6; perhaps TRBD1 as D (7 bases). This TCR derives from a man aged 35 to 55 with active or convalescent COVID-19. The CDR3, as DNA: TGTGCCAGCAGCCGGGGGACAGCTGGGGCCAACGTCCTGACTTTC. It specifies CASSRGTAGANVLTF.